These T cell receptor beta chains were read from a single sample in a study of a mutant IDH1 vaccine in newly diagnosed glioma. This table comes from immunoSEQ multiplex PCR, and its TCRdb copy is limited to in-frame clones, with some not included. The sample carries around 60,000 clones, roughly 84% recorded once. These receptors' antigens are unknown. The source was PBMCs, collected from a glioma patient whose treatment included an IDH1 peptide vaccine. The origin of the receptors is a man aged 25 to 45 with glioma. Each CDR3 is given with its conserved first and last residue. The D gene is left open where the match is weak. Part of the rows lack a size; the others show once, few, many or a class for expanded clones.

NA,NA,TRBJ1-1,TRBV6-5,TGTGCCAGCAGTTCGCAGGGCCTGGGATCTTTCTTT,CASSSQGLGSFF
NA,once,TRBJ2-5,TRBV9,TGTGCCAGCAGCTATAAGCACGGGAAGAAAGAGACCCAGTACTTC,CASSYKHGKKETQYF
NA,NA,TRBJ1-3,TRBV6-5,TGTGCCAGCAGACGACAGTTCTCTGGAAACACCATATATTTT,CASRRQFSGNTIYF
TRBD1,NA,TRBJ1-4,TRBV5-1,TGCGCCAGCAGCCCGGGACAGGCCATGGCGGCAGCAACTAATGAAAAACTGTTTTTT,CASSPGQAMAAATNEKLFF
TRBD2,NA,TRBJ2-7,TRBV13,TGTGCCAGCAGCTTAGGGCCAGCGGGGGCCTACGAGCAGTACTTC,CASSLGPAGAYEQYF
TRBD2,NA,TRBJ2-1,TRBV5-1,TGCGCCAGCAGCTTCGCAGGGACTAGTGAGCAGTTCTTC,CASSFAGTSEQFF
NA,NA,TRBJ1-5,TRBV7-8,TGTGCCAGCAGGAGGGCGGGAGGGAGCAATCAGCCCCAGCATTTT,CASRRAGGSNQPQHF
NA,NA,TRBJ1-5,TRBV5-8,TGTGCCAGCAGCTTGGGGCTTATCAATCAGCCCCAGCATTTT,CASSLGLINQPQHF
NA,NA,TRBJ2-5,TRBV7-9,TGTGCCAGCAGCTCAAGGACGGTCCAAGAGACCCAGTACTTC,CASSSRTVQETQYF
NA,NA,TRBJ2-2,TRBV7-9,TGTGCCAGCAGCCTAGGACAGTACGGGGAGCTGTTTTTT,CASSLGQYGELFF
NA,NA,TRBJ2-4,TRBV6-1,TGTGCCAGCAGTGAAGTTAACATTCAGTACTTC,CASSEVNIQYF
TRBD1,NA,TRBJ2-1,TRBV4-1,TGCGCCAGCAGCCTGGGACAGAACTTTTACAATGAGCAGTTCTTC,CASSLGQNFYNEQFF
TRBD1,NA,TRBJ2-7,TRBV7-9,TGTGCCAGCAGCTTCGGGACAGGGGTAAACTACGAGCAGTACTTC,CASSFGTGVNYEQYF
NA,NA,TRBJ1-3,TRBV4-1,TGCGCCAGCAGCCAAGTCTATACGTCTGGAAATACCATATATTTT,CASSQVYTSGNTIYF
TRBD1,NA,TRBJ1-1,TRBV27,TGTGCCAGCAGTCTGAGACAGGGGAACACTGAAGCTTTCTTT,CASSLRQGNTEAFF
NA,NA,TRBJ2-7,TRBV2,TGTGCCAGCAGTGAAGAGGGGGGAGCCTACGAGCAGTACTTC,CASSEEGGAYEQYF
NA,NA,TRBJ2-7,TRBV5-4,TGTGCCAGCAGCTTTGGAGGGGCTGGGTACGAGCAGTACTTC,CASSFGGAGYEQYF
NA,once,TRBJ1-6,TRBV28,TGTGCCAGCAGTTTCGGGGGGATCAGTGGGCCCCTCCACTTT,CASSFGGISGPLHF
NA,NA,TRBJ2-3,TRBV27,TGTGCCAGCAGTTTAATCGGGACTAGCACAGATACGCAGTATTTT,CASSLIGTSTDTQYF
NA,NA,TRBJ2-7,TRBV7-2,TGTGCCAGCAGCTTAGCCCGACACTACGAGCAGTACTTC,CASSLARHYEQYF
NA,few,TRBJ1-1,TRBV9,TGTGCCAGCAGCTCATTGGGGATTGAAGCTTTCTTT,CASSSLGIEAFF
NA,NA,TRBJ2-7,TRBV7-6,TGTGCCAGCAGCCAAAGACAGGGAGGGATCTACGAGCAGTACTTC,CASSQRQGGIYEQYF
NA,once,TRBJ2-7,TRBV5-1,TGCGCCAGCAGCTTGGGCCTCACCTACGAGCAGTACTTC,CASSLGLTYEQYF
TRBD1,NA,TRBJ1-2,TRBV5-6,TGTGCCAGCTTCGGGACAGGGAATCGAAGCTATGGCTACACCTTC,CASFGTGNRSYGYTF
NA,NA,TRBJ1-2,TRBV19,TGTGCCAGTAGTTTGGGCGATGGCTACACCTTC,CASSLGDGYTF
NA,NA,TRBJ1-5,TRBV5-8,TGTGCCAGCAGCTTGGGGGGGGCGTCACGGCCCCAGCATTTT,CASSLGGASRPQHF